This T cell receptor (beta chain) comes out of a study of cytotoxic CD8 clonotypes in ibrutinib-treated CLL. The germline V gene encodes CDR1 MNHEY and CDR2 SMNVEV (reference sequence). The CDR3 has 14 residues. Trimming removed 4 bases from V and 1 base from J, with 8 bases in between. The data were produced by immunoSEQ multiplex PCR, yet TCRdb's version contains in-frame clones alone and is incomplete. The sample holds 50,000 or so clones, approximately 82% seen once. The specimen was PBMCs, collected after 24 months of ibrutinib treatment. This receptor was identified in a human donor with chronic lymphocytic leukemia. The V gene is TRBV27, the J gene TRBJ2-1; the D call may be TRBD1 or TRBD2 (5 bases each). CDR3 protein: CASSSGTSYNEQFF. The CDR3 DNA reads TGTGCCAGCAGTTCTGGGACGTCCTACAATGAGCAGTTCTTC.